This T cell receptor beta chain was captured by sequencing in a study of OX40 agonist ivuxolimab in advanced cancers. At the level of the study: Prior checkpoint blockade (anti-PD-1, anti-PD-L1 or anti-CTLA-4) was permitted; around 39% had it.

Only in-frame clones appear in the TCRdb table, and some are missing; sequencing was by immunoSEQ multiplex PCR. The sample contains about 60,000 clones, roughly nine tenths of which appear only once. Findings and caveats of the study: Blood T cells, both CD4+ and CD8+, expanded clonally by week 6 at 0.1 to 3.0 mg/kg. Certain nonresponders likewise exhibited a low normalized T-cell clonal expansion.

V lost 3 bases to trimming and J lost 3 bases; unmatched junction nucleotides: 12. The germline V gene encodes CDR1 SGHDT and CDR2 YYEEEE. The CDR3 sequence is 16 residues long. On this clone: As yet, its antigen is unknown.

The chain has TRBV5-6 and TRBJ2-7; 7 nucleotides agree with TRBD2. This TCR was sampled from an adult with an advanced solid tumor such as melanoma, head and neck, liver or kidney cancer. The sample was CD4+ or CD8+ T cells sorted from blood, taken in a trial of the OX40 agonist ivuxolimab. The CDR3 reads CASSSRHGRELYEQYF. CDR3 nucleotide sequence: TGTGCCAGCAGCTCACGGCATGGGCGGGAGCTCTACGAGCAGTACTTC.